The source of this T cell receptor beta chain is a study of blood T cell repertoires in COVID-19. Overall study context: Samples came from the United States, Italy and Spain, spanning acute and convalescent COVID-19. T cells, B-cell-depleted T cells, or PBMCs supplied cDNA or gDNA.

CDR1 SGHRS and CDR2 YFSETQ come from the germline V gene. With 4 bases clipped from V and 7 bases from J, the junction kept 5 bases outside the gene matches. CDR3 length: 15 amino acids. In its sample, this clone was seen once. Authors' data handling: Scientists estimated how many nucleated cells there were by amplifying reference gene primers. TCRdb's table, derived via immunoSEQ multiplex PCR, lists solely in-frame clones and lacks some. V and J calls plus clone size are reproduced from that table; the DNA served to infer D and trimming. This sample carries about 330,000 clones, 85% to 90% of them seen once, and the ten largest clones take approximately 4%.

The clonotype was recovered from a woman between 50 and 59 years old with active or convalescent COVID-19. The sequenced sample consisted of peripheral blood. This chain links TRBV5-1 with TRBJ2-1; TRBD2 aligns across 13 bases. This CDR3 reads CASSDGLAGVNEQFF. CDR3 nucleotides: TGCGCCAGCAGCGACGGACTAGCGGGAGTAAATGAGCAGTTCTTC.